The next 5 T cell receptor beta chains were all read from a single sample in a study of PD-L1 blockade in urothelial cancer. Only in-frame clones appear in the TCRdb table, and some are missing; sequencing was by immunoSEQ multiplex PCR. Of 41,000 or so clones in the sample, approximately 83% were seen once. The sequenced sample was PBMCs, obtained around atezolizumab (anti-PD-L1) treatment. The receptors were sampled from a man in his sixties with urothelial cancer.

This chain connects TRBV7-2 to TRBJ2-1; TRBD1 might be the D (6 bases). The CDR3 is 12 amino acids. CDR1 is SGHTA, CDR2 FQGNSA, per germline. The V end was cut by 5 bases, the J end by 12 bases, with 14 bases between. Here the CDR3 reads CASSTLQGSQFF. The CDR3 nucleotides read TGTGCCAGCAGCACACTACAGGGATCGCAGTTCTTC. The full variable domain, rest sourced from reference TRBV7-2 and TRBJ2-1, is GAGVSQSPSNKVTEKGKDVELRCDPISGHTALYWYRQSLGQGLEFLIYFQGNSAPDKSGLPSDRFSAERTGGSVSTLTIQRTQQEDSAVYLCASSTLQGSQFFGPGTRLTVL.

This chain connects TRBV15 to TRBJ1-6; no clear D. In germline, CDR1 is LNHNV, CDR2 YYDKDF (reference sequence). This CDR3 is built from 13 residues. V was shortened by 0 bases and J by 7 bases, with 4 bases between the two germline ends. The CDR3 region is CATSREGNSPLHF. CDR3 DNA sequence: TGTGCCACCAGCAGAGAGGGCAATTCACCCCTCCACTTT.

This clone has just a few counts. The V and J genes are TRBV5-8 and TRBJ1-3; D gene uncertain. From germline, CDR1 is SGHTS and CDR2 YDEGEE. The CDR3 is made up of 15 amino acids. Trimming stripped 4 bases from V and 0 bases from J, with 11 bases between. The CDR3 spells CASSPEAFSGNTIYF. CDR3 nucleotides: TGTGCCAGCAGCCCCGAGGCGTTCTCTGGAAACACCATATATTTT. The whole variable domain, filled in from reference TRBV5-8 and TRBJ1-3, reads EAGVTQSPTHLIKTRGQQATLRCSPISGHTSVYWYQQALGLGLQFLLWYDEGEERNRGNFPPRFSGRQFPNYSSELNVNALELEDSALYLCASSPEAFSGNTIYFGEGSWLTVV.

This clone was seen a handful of times. This rearrangement joins TRBV7-3 to TRBJ1-2; possible D gene TRBD1, 6 bases. V lost 0 bases and J lost 6, with 17 bases in between. The CDR3 is 16 amino acids. The germline gives CDR1 SGHTA, CDR2 FQGTGA. The CDR3 is CASSLTRGALEDGYTF. Written as DNA, the CDR3 is TGTGCCAGCAGCTTAACTCGGGGGGCGTTGGAAGATGGCTACACCTTC.

J is TRBJ1-6 and V is TRBV30; no clear D gene. The germline V gene encodes CDR1 GTSNPN and CDR2 SVGIG (reference sequence). This CDR3 region has 11 residues. V lost 2 bases and J 8 bases, leaving 4 bases between the germline ends. The CDR3 spells CAWSRDSPLHF. CDR3 sequence (DNA): TGTGCCTGGAGTCGGGATTCACCCCTCCACTTT.